These 10 T cell receptor beta chains were sequenced from one sample in a study of glioma-infiltrating T cells. The iRepertoire nested amplicon-rescue multiplex PCR amplified TCR alpha and beta CDR3s from RNA. A single record per CDR3 protein comes from TCRdb applying MiXCR to the multiplex PCR reads. Here the sample spans approximately 110,000 distinct CDR3 sequences, roughly 20% being singletons. Specimen: glioma tissue, nonneoplastic brain tissue, or PBMCs (not recorded which). The origin of the receptors is a human donor with low-grade glioma or glioblastoma, undergoing nonglioma brain surgery, or in good health (not recorded which).

This clonotype was found many times. The rearrangement uses TRBV20-1 and TRBJ2-7; TRBD2 matches 8 bases. Trimming at V came to 7 bases and at J to 3 bases, leaving 5 bases not matched to a gene. The CDR3 loop spans 12 amino acids. Germline V gene lookup returns CDR1 DFQATT and CDR2 SNEGSKA (reference sequence). The CDR3: CSVSSGRYEQYF. CDR3 DNA: TGCAGTGTCTCTAGCGGGCGCTACGAGCAGTACTTC.

This clonotype was observed a handful of times. The rearrangement joins TRBV29-1 to TRBJ2-7, with 8 positions matching TRBD2. After removal of 4 bases from V and 1 base from J, the junction contained 6 bases not matched to a gene. This CDR3 has 14 residues. CDR1 SQVTM and CDR2 ANQGSEA come from the germline V gene. The CDR3 DNA reads TGCAGCGTTGCCCGTCTAGCGGGTTCCTACGAGCAGTACTTC. Translation gives CSVARLAGSYEQYF.

The table lists this clonotype with a few counts. This sequence joins TRBV3-1 and TRBJ2-3; the match to TRBD2 covers 9 bases. Germline trimming cut 3 bases from V and 5 bases from J; bases unmatched to any gene: 9. Germline V gene data show CDR1 as LGHDT and CDR2 as YNNKEL (reference sequence). The CDR3 extends over 16 amino acids. CDR3 DNA: TGTGCCAGCAGCCATGGCGGACTAGCGCGAGGAGATACGCAGTATTTT. Protein sequence: CASSHGGLARGDTQYF.

This clonotype was detected many times. This chain connects TRBV4-3 to TRBJ2-5; 8 nucleotides align to TRBD2. This CDR3 is 18 amino acids long. Trimming took 4 bases from V and 3 from J; bases not matched to a gene: 16. The germline V gene has CDR1 LGHNA and CDR2 YSLEER. In nucleotides, the CDR3 is TGCGCCAGCAGCCTTGGCCTGATCAGCGGGGGCTCAAAAGAGACCCAGTACTTC. It is translated as CASSLGLISGGSKETQYF.

This clonotype was counted many times. The chain carries TRBV15 and TRBJ2-5, with 8 bases identical to TRBD1. The germline V gene has CDR1 LNHNV and CDR2 YYDKDF (reference sequence). The CDR3 contains 20 residues. The V segment lost 0 bases and the J segment 4 bases; nucleotides outside the gene matches: 19. CDR3 DNA: TGTGCCACCAGCAGAGATGACGAGACAGGGGAGCGAGAAACCCGAGAGACCCAGTACTTC. This sequence encodes CATSRDDETGERETRETQYF.

This clonotype was counted a few times. V gene TRBV18 combines with J gene TRBJ2-7; 8 nucleotides align to TRBD1. CDR1 and CDR2 (germline): KGHSH, LQKENI. The CDR3 extends over 16 amino acids. Trimming at V came to 6 bases and at J to 4 bases, leaving 14 bases not matched to a gene. The CDR3 DNA reads as TGTGCCAGCTCTACTCTGGGGACAGGAGATTTTTACGAGCAGTACTTC. Residues: CASSTLGTGDFYEQYF. Variable domain in full (rest from reference TRBV18 and TRBJ2-7): NAGVMQNPRHLVRRRGQEARLRCSPMKGHSHVYWYRQLPEEGLKFMVYLQKENIIDESGMPKERFSAEFPKEGPSILRIQQVVRGDSAAYFCASSTLGTGDFYEQYFGPGTRLTVT.

Only one count was recorded for this clonotype. Germline and junction disagree at one end, which may indicate a read error. The V call is TRBV7-9, the J call TRBJ2-4; a weak D match, TRBD2 (6 bases). Germline CDR1 and CDR2: SEHNR and FQNEAQ (reference sequence). The length of the CDR3 is 17 residues. CDR3 region: CASSLTGSIQAKNIQCF. Written as DNA, the CDR3 is TGTGCCAGCAGCTTAACCGGGAGCATCCAAGCCAAAAACATTCAGTGCTTC.

About this clonotype itself: This may stem from a read error, because a much larger clone lies one nucleotide away. This sequence joins TRBV6-5 and TRBJ2-2, with 8 bases matching TRBD1. CDR1 is MNHEY and CDR2 is SVGAGI in the germline V gene. The CDR3 length is 16 residues. This chain's CDR3 is CASSYRAGGNTGGLFF. In DNA form, the CDR3 reads TGTGCCAGCAGTTACCGTGCAGGGGGCAACACCGGGGGGCTGTTTTTT.

This clonotype was detected ten times or more. This sequence joins TRBV6-1 and TRBJ2-5, with D maybe TRBD2 (6 bases). The V end lost 5 bases, the J end lost 2 bases, and 12 bases lay between the germline ends. The CDR3 contains 14 residues. Per germline, CDR1 MNHNS and CDR2 SASEGT. The CDR3, as DNA: TGTGCCAGCAGTTATCTGCTAGCGCAAGAGACCCAGTACTTC. This encodes CASSYLLAQETQYF.

This clonotype came up many times. The chain joins TRBV28 to TRBJ1-1, with D perhaps matching TRBD1 (5 bases). Germline CDR1 reads MDHEN; CDR2 reads SYDVKM. Trimming removed 10 bases from V and 3 bases from J, with 15 bases in between. This CDR3 comprises 13 residues. CDR3 sequence (DNA): TGTGCCACTATCGGGGGGGGGGACACTGAAGCTTTCTTT. Its protein is CATIGGGDTEAFF.